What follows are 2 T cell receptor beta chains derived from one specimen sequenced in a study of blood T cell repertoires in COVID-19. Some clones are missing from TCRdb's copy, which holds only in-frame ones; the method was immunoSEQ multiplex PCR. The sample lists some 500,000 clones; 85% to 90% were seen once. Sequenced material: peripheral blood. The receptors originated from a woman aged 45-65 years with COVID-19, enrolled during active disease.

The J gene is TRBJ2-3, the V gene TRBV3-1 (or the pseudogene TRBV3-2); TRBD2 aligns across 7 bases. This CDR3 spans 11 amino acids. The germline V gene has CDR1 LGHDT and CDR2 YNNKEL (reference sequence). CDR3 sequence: CGSGGTDTQYF. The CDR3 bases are TGTGGGAGCGGGGGCACAGATACGCAGTATTTT.

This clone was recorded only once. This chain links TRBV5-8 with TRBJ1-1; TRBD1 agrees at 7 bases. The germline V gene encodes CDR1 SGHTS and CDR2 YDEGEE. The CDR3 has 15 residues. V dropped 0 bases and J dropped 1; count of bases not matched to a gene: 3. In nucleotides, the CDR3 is TGTGCCAGCAGCTTGGAAGGGACAGCGAACACTGAAGCTTTCTTT. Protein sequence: CASSLEGTANTEAFF.